This T cell receptor (beta chain) was found in a study of early T cells in non-severe SARS-CoV-2 infection. Across the study: Sequencing used unsorted whole-blood bulk RNA, so chains lack pairing.

TCRdb reprocessed the 5' RACE reads with MiXCR, giving one entry per CDR3 protein. The table lists about 19,000 distinct CDR3 sequences, approximately 4.1% of them singletons, with approximately 7.2% in the top ten. Points from the study as a whole: VDJdb-based annotation leaned toward anti-spike CD8 responses and missed private and CD4 specificities.

The sample holds many counts of this clonotype. The target antigen is unknown. The sequence derives from an adult who was a healthcare worker with PCR-confirmed SARS-CoV-2 infection or an uninfected control (not recorded which). Sample: whole blood.

The CDR3 loop reads CSAGVPYEQYF. The CDR3 DNA follows: TGCAGTGCTGGCGTACCCTACGAGCAGTACTTC. The chain uses TRBV20-1 and TRBJ2-7, with D uncertain. The CDR3 has 11 amino acids. Trimming pared 5 bases from V and 2 bases from J, leaving 7 bases between. Germline-derived CDR1 and CDR2 are DFQATT and SNEGSKA (reference sequence).